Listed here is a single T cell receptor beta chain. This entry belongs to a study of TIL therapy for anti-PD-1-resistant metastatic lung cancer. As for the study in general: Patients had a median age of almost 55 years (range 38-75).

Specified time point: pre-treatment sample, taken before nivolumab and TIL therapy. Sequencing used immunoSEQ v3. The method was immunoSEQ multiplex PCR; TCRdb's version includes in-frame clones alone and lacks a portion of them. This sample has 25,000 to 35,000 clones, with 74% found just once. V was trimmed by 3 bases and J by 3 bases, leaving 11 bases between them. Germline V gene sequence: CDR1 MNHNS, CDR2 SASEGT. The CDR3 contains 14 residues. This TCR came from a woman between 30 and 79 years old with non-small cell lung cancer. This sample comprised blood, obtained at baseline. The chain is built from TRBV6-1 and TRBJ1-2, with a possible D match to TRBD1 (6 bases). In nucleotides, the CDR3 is TGTGCCAGCAGTGAGTCGGGGGGGCACTATGGCTACACCTTC. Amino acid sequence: CASSESGGHYGYTF.